The present TCR beta chain was sequenced within a study of cytomegalovirus exposure and HLA in healthy donors. Whole-study findings and limits: Reported results showed that the classifier diagnosed cytomegalovirus status with high specificity and sensitivity. It was only CMV serostatus that was available as immune exposure information.

Concerning this clone: Its antigen is not known.

The V gene's germline CDR1 is SGHTA and CDR2 FQGNSA. The CDR3 runs to 15 residues. J was trimmed by 3 bases and V by 5 bases; bases with no gene match: 7. The PCR was carried out with 60 Vbeta primers and 13 Jbeta primers. Assay: immunoSEQ multiplex PCR; the TCRdb copy retains only in-frame clones and omits some. Here the sample spans roughly 80,000 clones, approximately 81% being singletons. V usage is TRBV7-2 and J usage is TRBJ2-1; 7 bases fit TRBD1. This TCR derives from a woman aged 50 to 60 in good health and CMV-seropositive. Input material: PBMCs. The CDR3 nucleotides are TGTGCCAGCAGCACGACGACAGGGAACTACAATGAGCAGTTCTTC. This sequence encodes CASSTTTGNYNEQFF.